These 8 T cell receptor beta chains were sequenced from one sample in a study of T cells in Graves' hyperthyroidism and ophthalmopathy. Amplification of TCR beta CDR3 regions was performed using RNA transcripts as template. Primed by the HTBI set, a first-round RT-PCR was run on the TCR CDR3. TCRdb analysed the multiplex PCR reads with MiXCR anew, one entry per CDR3 protein. The table includes 690,000 or so distinct CDR3 sequences, 18% detected once. Sequencing was done on a sample of blood. These receptors all stem from a woman between 50 and 59 years old with Graves' hyperthyroidism that later progressed to Graves' ophthalmopathy.

This clonotype has a count of ten or more. The chain links TRBV11-3 to TRBJ2-5; D is perhaps TRBD2 (5 bases). The germline CDR1 and CDR2 sequences are SGHNT and YENEEA. The germline V and J ends were trimmed by 2 bases and 2 bases, with 12 bases remaining between them. The CDR3 contains 15 residues. The CDR3 spells CASSLWPGEQETQYF. CDR3 bases: TGTGCCAGCAGCTTATGGCCCGGGGAGCAAGAGACCCAGTACTTC.

This clonotype has ten or more counts. The rearrangement uses TRBV20-1 and TRBJ1-1; D is unclear. The CDR3 is made up of 17 amino acids. V shed 0 bases and J shed 1 base, with 18 bases lying between them. Germline CDR1 is DFQATT and CDR2 is SNEGSKA (reference sequence). The CDR3 DNA reads TGCAGTGCTAGAGATTCGGGAAGTCCAACCAGGAACACTGAAGCTTTCTTT. This encodes CSARDSGSPTRNTEAFF.

The gene calls are TRBV29-1 and TRBJ2-3, with D possibly matching TRBD1 (6 bases). The CDR3 totals 13 residues. Germline-derived CDR1 and CDR2 are SQVTM and ANQGSEA. Between the trimmed V and J ends, which lost 7 bases and 2 bases, there was a span of 13 bases. The DNA for the CDR3 is TGCAGCGGGGGACAAGGGGTCACAGATACGCAGTATTTT. Translation: CSGGQGVTDTQYF.

This clonotype showed up many times. CDR3 loop: CASSLRTGGVAETQYF. The CDR3 DNA follows: TGTGCCAGCAGTCTGAGGACAGGGGGGGTGGCAGAGACCCAGTACTTC. The chain carries TRBV27 and TRBJ2-5; 10 bases match TRBD1. The length of the CDR3 is 16 residues. The V and J ends lost 5 bases and 4 bases, in that order; junction bases with no gene match: 10. From germline, CDR1 is MNHEY and CDR2 SMNVEV (reference sequence).

The chain recombines TRBV7-9 with TRBJ1-3; no definite D call. The V end lost 3 bases, the J end lost 2 bases, and 14 bases lay between the germline ends. Germline CDR1 reads SEHNR; CDR2 reads FQNEAQ (reference sequence). The CDR3 length is 16 residues. The CDR3 DNA follows: TGTGCCAGCAGCTTCAATGAACCTGTGCCTGGAAACACCATATATTTT. Translation gives CASSFNEPVPGNTIYF. Full variable domain (outside the CDR3, taken from reference TRBV7-9 and TRBJ1-3): DTGVSQNPRHKITKRGQNVTFRCDPISEHNRLYWYRQTLGQGPEFLTYFQNEAQLEKSRLLSDRFSAERPKGSFSTLEIQRTEQGDSAMYLCASSFNEPVPGNTIYFGEGSWLTVV.

This clonotype was detected many times. The rearrangement uses TRBV5-1 and TRBJ1-1; D is ambiguous. Trimming removed 4 bases from V and 6 bases from J, with 10 bases in between. CDR1 is SGHRS, CDR2 YFSETQ, per germline. The CDR3 contains 12 residues. The CDR3 nucleotides are TGCGCCAGCAGCCAGACTGGGGCTGAAGCTTTCTTT. This translates into CASSQTGAEAFF. The whole variable domain, remainder taken from reference TRBV5-1 and TRBJ1-1, is KAGVTQTPRYLIKTRGQQVTLSCSPISGHRSVSWYQQTPGQGLQFLFEYFSETQRNKGNFPGRFSGRQFSNSRSEMNVSTLELGDSALYLCASSQTGAEAFFGQGTRLTVV.

This clonotype was seen many times. This chain links TRBV7-2 with TRBJ2-5; 7 nucleotides agree with TRBD2. The CDR3 sequence is 14 residues long. Losses at the gene ends were 4 bases for V and 5 bases for J; bases not matched to a gene: 7. Germline CDR1 is SGHTA and CDR2 is FQGNSA. CDR3 bases: TGTGCCAGCAGCTGGGGACGGGAGGAGGAGACCCAGTACTTC. Residues: CASSWGREEETQYF.

The rearrangement joins TRBV6-2 or TRBV6-3 to TRBJ2-5, with no clear D. The CDR3 contains 15 residues. V was pared by 2 bases and J by 3 bases, with 13 bases between. Looked up from germline, CDR1 is MNHEY and CDR2 is SVGEGT. CDR3 protein: CASSYQAQVKETQYF. DNA for the CDR3: TGTGCCAGCAGTTACCAGGCGCAGGTAAAAGAGACCCAGTACTTC.